This T cell receptor beta chain was identified in a study of technical replicates of blood from a handful of donors. Measured with immunoSEQ multiplex PCR; TCRdb has only the in-frame clones, and not every one. The data show about 88,000 clones, about 93% seen once. CDR1 is LNHDA and CDR2 is SQIVND in the germline V gene (reference sequence). This CDR3 has 13 residues. V dropped 7 bases and J dropped 5 bases, with 11 bases sitting between them. This TCR derives from a human donor in good health. The chain is built from TRBV19 and TRBJ2-2, with unresolved D. Source material: T cells isolated from PBMCs. The CDR3 region has the DNA TGTGCCAGTAATGAAGCATTGACCGGGGAGCTGTTTTTT. Protein product: CASNEALTGELFF.